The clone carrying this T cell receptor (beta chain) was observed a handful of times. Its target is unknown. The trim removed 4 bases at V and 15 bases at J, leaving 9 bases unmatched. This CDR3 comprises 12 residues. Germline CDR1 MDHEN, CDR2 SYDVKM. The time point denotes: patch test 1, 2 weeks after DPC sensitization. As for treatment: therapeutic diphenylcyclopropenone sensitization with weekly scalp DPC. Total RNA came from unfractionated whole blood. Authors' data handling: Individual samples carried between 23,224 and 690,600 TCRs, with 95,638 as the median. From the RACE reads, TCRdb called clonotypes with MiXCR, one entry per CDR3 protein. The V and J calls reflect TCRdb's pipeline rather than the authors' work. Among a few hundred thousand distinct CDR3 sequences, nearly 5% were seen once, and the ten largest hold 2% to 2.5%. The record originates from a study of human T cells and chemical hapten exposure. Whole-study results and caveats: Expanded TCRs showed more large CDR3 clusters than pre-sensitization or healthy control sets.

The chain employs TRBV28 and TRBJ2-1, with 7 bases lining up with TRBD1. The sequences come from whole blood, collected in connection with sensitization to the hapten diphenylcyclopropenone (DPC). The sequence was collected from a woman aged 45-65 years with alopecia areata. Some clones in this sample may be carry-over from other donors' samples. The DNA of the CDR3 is TGTGCCAGCAGTTCACAGGGGACGGAAACGTTCTTC. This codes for CASSSQGTETFF.